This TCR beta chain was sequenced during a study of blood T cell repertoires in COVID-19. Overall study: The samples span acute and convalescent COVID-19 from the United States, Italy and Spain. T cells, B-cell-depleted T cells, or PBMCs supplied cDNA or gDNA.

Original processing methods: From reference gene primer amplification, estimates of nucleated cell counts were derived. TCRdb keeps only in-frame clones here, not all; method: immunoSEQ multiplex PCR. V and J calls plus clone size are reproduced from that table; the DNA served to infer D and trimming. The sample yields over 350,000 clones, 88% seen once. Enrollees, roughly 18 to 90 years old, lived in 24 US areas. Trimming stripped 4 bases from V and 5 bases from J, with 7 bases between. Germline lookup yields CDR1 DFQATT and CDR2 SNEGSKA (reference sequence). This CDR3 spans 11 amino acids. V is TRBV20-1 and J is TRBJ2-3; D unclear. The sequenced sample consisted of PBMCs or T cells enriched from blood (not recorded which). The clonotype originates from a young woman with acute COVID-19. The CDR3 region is CSANSQDTQYF. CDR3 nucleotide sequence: TGCAGTGCTAATAGTCAAGATACGCAGTATTTT.